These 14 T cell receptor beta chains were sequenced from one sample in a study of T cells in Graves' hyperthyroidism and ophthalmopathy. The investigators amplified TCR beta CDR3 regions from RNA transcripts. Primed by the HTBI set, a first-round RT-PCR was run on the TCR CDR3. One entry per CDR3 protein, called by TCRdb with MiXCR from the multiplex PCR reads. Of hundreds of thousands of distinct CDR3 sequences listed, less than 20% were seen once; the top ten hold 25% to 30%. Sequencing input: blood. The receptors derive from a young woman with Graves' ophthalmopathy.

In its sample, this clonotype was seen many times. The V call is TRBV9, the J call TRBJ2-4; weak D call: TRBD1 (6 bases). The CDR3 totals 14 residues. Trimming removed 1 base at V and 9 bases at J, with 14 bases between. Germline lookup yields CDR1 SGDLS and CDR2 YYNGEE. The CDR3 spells CASSVTRQDGIQYF. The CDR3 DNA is TGTGCCAGCAGCGTAACCCGACAGGACGGCATTCAGTACTTC.

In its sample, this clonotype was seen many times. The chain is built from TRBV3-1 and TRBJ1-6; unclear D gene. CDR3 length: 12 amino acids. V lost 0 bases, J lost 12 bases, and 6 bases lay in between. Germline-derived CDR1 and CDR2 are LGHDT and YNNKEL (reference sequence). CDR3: CASSQEAQPLHF. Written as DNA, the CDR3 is TGTGCCAGCAGCCAAGAGGCTCAACCCCTCCACTTT.

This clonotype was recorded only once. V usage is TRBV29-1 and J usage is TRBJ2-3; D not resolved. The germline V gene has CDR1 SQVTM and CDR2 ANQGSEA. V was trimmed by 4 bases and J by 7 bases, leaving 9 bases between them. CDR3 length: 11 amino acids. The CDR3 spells CSVAIRNTQYF. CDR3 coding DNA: TGCAGCGTTGCGATAAGGAATACGCAGTATTTT.

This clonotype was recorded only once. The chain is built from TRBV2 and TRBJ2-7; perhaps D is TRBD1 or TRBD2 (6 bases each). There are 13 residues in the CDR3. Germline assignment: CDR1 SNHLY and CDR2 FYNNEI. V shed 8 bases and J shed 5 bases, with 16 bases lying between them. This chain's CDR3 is CASGGQGYDEQYF. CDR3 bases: TGTGCCAGCGGGGGGCAGGGATACGACGAGCAGTACTTC.

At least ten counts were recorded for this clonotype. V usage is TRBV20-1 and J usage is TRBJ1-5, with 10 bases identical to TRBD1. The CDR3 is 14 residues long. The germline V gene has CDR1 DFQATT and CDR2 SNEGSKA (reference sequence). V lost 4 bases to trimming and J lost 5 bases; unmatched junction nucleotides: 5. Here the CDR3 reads CSAKTGTGDQPQHF. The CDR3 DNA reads TGCAGTGCTAAGACCGGGACAGGGGATCAGCCCCAGCATTTT.

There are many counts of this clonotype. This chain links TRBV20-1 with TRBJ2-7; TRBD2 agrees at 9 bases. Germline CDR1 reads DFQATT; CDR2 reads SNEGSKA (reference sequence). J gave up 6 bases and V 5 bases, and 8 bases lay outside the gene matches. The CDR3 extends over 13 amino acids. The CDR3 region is CSADLSGRIEQYF. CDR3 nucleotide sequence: TGCAGTGCTGACCTTAGCGGGAGAATCGAGCAGTACTTC.

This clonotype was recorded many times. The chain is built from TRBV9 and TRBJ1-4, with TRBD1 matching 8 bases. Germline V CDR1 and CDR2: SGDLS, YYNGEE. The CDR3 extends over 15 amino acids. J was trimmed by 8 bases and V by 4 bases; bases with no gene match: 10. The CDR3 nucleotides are TGTGCCAGCAGCCGCGGGACAGGTCGGGAGGAAAAACTGTTTTTT. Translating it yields CASSRGTGREEKLFF.

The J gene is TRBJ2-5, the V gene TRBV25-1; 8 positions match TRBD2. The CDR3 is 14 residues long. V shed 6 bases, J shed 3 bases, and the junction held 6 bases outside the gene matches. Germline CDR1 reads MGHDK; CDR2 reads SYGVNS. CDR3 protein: CASRLSGGEETQYF. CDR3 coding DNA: TGTGCCAGCAGACTGAGCGGGGGAGAAGAGACCCAGTACTTC.

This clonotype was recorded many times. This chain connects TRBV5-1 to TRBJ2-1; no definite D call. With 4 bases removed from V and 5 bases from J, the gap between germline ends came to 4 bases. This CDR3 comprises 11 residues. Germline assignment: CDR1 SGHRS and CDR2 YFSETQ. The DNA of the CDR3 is TGCGCCAGCAGCATAAACAATGAGCAGTTCTTC. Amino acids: CASSINNEQFF.

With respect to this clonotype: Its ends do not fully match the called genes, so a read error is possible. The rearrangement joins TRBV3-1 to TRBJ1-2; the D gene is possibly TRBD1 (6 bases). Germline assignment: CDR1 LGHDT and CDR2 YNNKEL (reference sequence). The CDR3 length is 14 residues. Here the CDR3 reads CASSQGQQRDGYTF. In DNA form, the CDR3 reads TGTGCCAGCAGTCAAGGACAGCAAAGAGATGGCTACACCTTC.

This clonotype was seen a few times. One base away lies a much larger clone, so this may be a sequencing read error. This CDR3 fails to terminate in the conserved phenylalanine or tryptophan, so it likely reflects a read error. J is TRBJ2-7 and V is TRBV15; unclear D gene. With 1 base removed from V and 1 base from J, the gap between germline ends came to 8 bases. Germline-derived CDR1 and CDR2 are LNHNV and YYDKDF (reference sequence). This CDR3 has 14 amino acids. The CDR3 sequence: CATSRGANSYEQYS. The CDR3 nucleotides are TGTGCCACCAGCAGAGGGGCGAATTCCTACGAGCAGTACTCC.

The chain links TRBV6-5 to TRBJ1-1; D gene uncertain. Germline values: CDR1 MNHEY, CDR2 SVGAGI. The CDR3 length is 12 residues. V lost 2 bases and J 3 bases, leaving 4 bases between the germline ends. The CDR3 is CASSYPYTEAFF. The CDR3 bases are TGTGCCAGCAGTTACCCCTACACTGAAGCTTTCTTT.

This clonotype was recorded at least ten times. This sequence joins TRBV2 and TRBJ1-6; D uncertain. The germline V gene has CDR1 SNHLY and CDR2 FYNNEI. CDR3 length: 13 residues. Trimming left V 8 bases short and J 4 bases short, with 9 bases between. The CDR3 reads CASQDGYNSPLHF. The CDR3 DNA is TGTGCCAGCCAGGACGGATATAATTCACCCCTCCACTTT.

In DNA, the CDR3 is TGTGCCAGTAATACCGGGACAGGGAGGATTGATTCACCCCTCCACTTT. Its translation is CASNTGTGRIDSPLHF. J is TRBJ1-6 and V is TRBV19; 9 nucleotides match TRBD1. The CDR3 has 16 amino acids. The junction had 12 bases not matched to a gene; V was cut back by 7 bases and J by 8 bases. CDR1 is LNHDA, CDR2 SQIVND, per germline (reference sequence). The entire variable domain, with the rest obtained from reference TRBV19 and TRBJ1-6, is as follows: DGGITQSPKYLFRKEGQNVTLSCEQNLNHDAMYWYRQDPGQGLRLIYYSQIVNDFQKGDIAEGYSVSREKKESFPLTVTSAQKNPTAFYLCASNTGTGRIDSPLHFGNGTRLTVT.